The 28 T cell receptor beta chains listed next were all sequenced from one sample in a study of cytomegalovirus exposure and HLA in healthy donors (dated by TCRdb to about 2017). The receptor library was made with the immunoSEQ multiplex PCR assay. The multiplex PCR relied on a mix of 60 forward primers for TCR Vbeta segments and 13 reverse primers for TCR Jbeta segments. TCRdb carries this immuneACCESS record with in-frame sequences only. Its versions omit some clonotypes, under half of them owing to an unresolved V gene in the studies checked, with the rest unexplained. This sample is represented by 90,000 to 140,000 clones; around 86% of them were singletons. The ten largest account for approximately 6.9% of the sample. Input material: PBMCs. Receptor source: a man between 25 and 39 years old in good health and CMV-seropositive.

The CDR3 here is CASSYSAGSHTYEQYF. The CDR3, as DNA: TGTGCCAGCAGTTACTCGGCCGGGAGCCATACCTACGAGCAGTACTTC. The chain has TRBV6-5 and TRBJ2-7; a weak D match, TRBD2 (6 bases). This CDR3 contains 16 residues. V lost 0 bases, J lost 2 bases, and 14 bases lay in between. Germline V gene data show CDR1 as MNHEY and CDR2 as SVGAGI.

CDR3: CAWSGTSAETQYF. The CDR3 nucleotides read TGTGCCTGGAGTGGAACTAGTGCTGAGACCCAGTACTTC. The chain uses TRBV30 and TRBJ2-5; the D gene is possibly TRBD2 (5 bases). Germline CDR1 GTSNPN, CDR2 SVGIG (reference sequence). The length of the CDR3 is 13 residues. Trimming stripped 1 base from V and 5 bases from J, with 11 bases between.

V is TRBV2 and J is TRBJ2-7, with TRBD1 matching 8 bases. Trimming cost V 7 bases and J 0 bases; bases outside gene matches: 5. Per germline, CDR1 SNHLY and CDR2 FYNNEI. The CDR3 spans 14 residues. The DNA for the CDR3 is TGTGCCAGCATGCGGGACAGGAGCTCCTACGAGCAGTACTTC. Translating gives CASMRDRSSYEQYF.

The chain uses TRBV7-6 and TRBJ2-5; a possible D gene is TRBD1 (5 bases). CDR3 length: 13 amino acids. V was shortened by 5 bases and J by 3 bases, with 10 bases between the two germline ends. Germline lookup yields CDR1 SGHVS and CDR2 FNYEAQ. The CDR3 here is CASSVGPKETQYF. CDR3 in DNA: TGTGCCAGCAGCGTGGGGCCGAAAGAGACCCAGTACTTC.

This clone was detected many times. For the CDR3, the DNA is TGTGCCTGGAGTGAAAAGGGGGCTAGCACAGATACGCAGTATTTT. Encoded protein: CAWSEKGASTDTQYF. V gene TRBV30 combines with J gene TRBJ2-3, with 7 positions matching TRBD1. Germline V gene lookup returns CDR1 GTSNPN and CDR2 SVGIG (reference sequence). This CDR3 is built from 15 residues. Losses at the gene ends were 1 base for V and 0 bases for J; bases not matched to a gene: 4.

Only one count was recorded for this clone. Other DNA sequences from this sample encode an identical CDR3 as well. V gene TRBV9 combines with J gene TRBJ2-1, with 7 positions matching TRBD2. CDR3 length: 14 amino acids. Germline CDR1 and CDR2: SGDLS and YYNGEE. V lost 0 bases to trimming and J lost 4 bases; unmatched junction nucleotides: 1. The CDR3 loop is CASSVGGGYNEQFF. The CDR3 DNA follows: TGTGCCAGCAGCGTAGGCGGGGGTTACAATGAGCAGTTCTTC.

This rearrangement joins TRBV11-2 to TRBJ2-1, with 7 bases aligning to TRBD2. This CDR3 region has 17 residues. V shed 5 bases and J 3 bases; nucleotides not matched to a gene: 13. Germline V CDR1 and CDR2: SGHAT, FQNNGV. This CDR3 is CASSPGAGTNRYNEQFF. CDR3 coding DNA: TGTGCCAGCAGCCCCGGGGCCGGGACTAACCGCTACAATGAGCAGTTCTTC. Full variable domain (outside the CDR3, taken from reference TRBV11-2 and TRBJ2-1): EAGVAQSPRYKIIEKRQSVAFWCNPISGHATLYWYQQILGQGPKLLIQFQNNGVVDDSQLPKDRFSAERLKGVDSTLKIQPAKLEDSAVYLCASSPGAGTNRYNEQFFGPGTRLTVL.

The chain links TRBV6-1 to TRBJ1-1, with D maybe TRBD1 (6 bases). The germline CDR1 and CDR2 sequences are MNHNS and SASEGT. The V end lost 6 bases, the J end lost 4 bases, and 12 bases lay between the germline ends. The CDR3 is made up of 13 amino acids. Here the CDR3 DNA reads TGTGCCAGCAGCCTACTCAGGGGCACTGAAGCTTTCTTT. Translating gives CASSLLRGTEAFF.

This chain joins TRBV2 and TRBJ2-1, with 12 nucleotides matching TRBD2. J lost 5 bases, V lost 0 bases, and 11 bases had no gene match. Germline CDR1 reads SNHLY; CDR2 reads FYNNEI. CDR3 length: 19 amino acids. The CDR3 sequence: CASSEAKGTSGGINNEQFF. CDR3 bases: TGTGCCAGCAGTGAAGCGAAGGGAACTAGCGGGGGGATTAACAATGAGCAGTTCTTC.

This clone was seen once. This rearrangement joins TRBV6-1 to TRBJ1-5; D remains unclear. The CDR3 totals 13 residues. The ends were cut back, 4 bases at V and 0 bases at J, with 4 bases in the middle. Per germline, CDR1 MNHNS and CDR2 SASEGT. CDR3 amino acids: CASSVNSNQPQHF. The CDR3 DNA follows: TGTGCCAGCAGTGTAAATAGCAATCAGCCCCAGCATTTT.

The gene calls are TRBV29-1 and TRBJ1-2, with D perhaps matching TRBD1 (6 bases). The germline V gene has CDR1 SQVTM and CDR2 ANQGSEA. V lost 3 bases to trimming and J lost 1 base, with 33 bases between them. The CDR3 loop spans 21 amino acids. CDR3 sequence (DNA): TGCAGCGTTGAGGGGGACATTGGAGTACAACAATCTACCGGGGTTAACTATGGCTACACCTTC. Amino acid sequence: CSVEGDIGVQQSTGVNYGYTF.

This clone was observed once. The chain has TRBV5-1 and TRBJ1-5; D remains ambiguous. The germline V and J ends were trimmed by 6 bases and 6 bases, with 19 bases remaining between them. CDR3 size: 15 residues. Germline values: CDR1 SGHRS, CDR2 YFSETQ. The CDR3 here is CASTVGGVGVQPQHF. As DNA, the CDR3 is TGCGCCAGCACCGTGGGCGGGGTAGGAGTTCAGCCCCAGCATTTT.

The rearrangement joins TRBV7-8 to TRBJ1-2, with D possibly being TRBD1 (5 bases). V was trimmed by 5 bases and J by 0 bases, leaving 10 bases between them. This CDR3 spans 14 amino acids. Germline V gene data show CDR1 as SGHVS and CDR2 as FQNEAQ. CDR3 DNA: TGTGCCAGCAGCGCTACGACAGCTAACTATGGCTACACCTTC. Translation gives CASSATTANYGYTF.

This chain uses TRBV29-1 with TRBJ2-7; tentative D call: TRBD2 (5 bases). The V end lost 1 base, the J end lost 6 bases, and 22 bases lay between the germline ends. The CDR3 sequence is 16 residues long. CDR1 is SQVTM, CDR2 ANQGSEA, per germline. The CDR3 region is CSVEVPGSGISGEQYF. The CDR3 DNA is TGCAGCGTTGAAGTACCAGGATCGGGGATCTCAGGCGAGCAGTACTTC.

The chain is built from TRBV5-1 and TRBJ1-1; D gene ambiguous. Germline V gene sequence: CDR1 SGHRS, CDR2 YFSETQ. V was clipped by 0 bases and J by 6 bases, with 9 bases between them. The length of the CDR3 is 13 residues. The CDR3 loop reads CASSLDRDPEAFF. In DNA, the CDR3 is TGCGCCAGCAGCTTGGACAGAGACCCTGAAGCTTTCTTT.

This chain uses TRBV27 with TRBJ1-5, with D unclear. The ends were cut back, 5 bases at V and 3 bases at J, with 14 bases in the middle. Germline V gene sequence: CDR1 MNHEY, CDR2 SMNVEV (reference sequence). The CDR3 covers 15 residues. The CDR3: CASSPSQEINQPQHF. The DNA for the CDR3 is TGTGCCAGCAGTCCCTCTCAGGAAATCAATCAGCCCCAGCATTTT.

This chain connects TRBV28 to TRBJ1-1; 8 positions match TRBD1. The CDR3 sequence is 15 residues long. The V gene's germline CDR1 is MDHEN and CDR2 SYDVKM. The V segment lost 2 bases and the J segment 6 bases; nucleotides outside the gene matches: 8. CDR3 sequence (DNA): TGTGCCAGCAGTTTAACCGGACAGGGAAGGTCTGAAGCTTTCTTT. This translates into CASSLTGQGRSEAFF.

Only one count was recorded for this clone. The chain uses TRBV9 and TRBJ2-7, with TRBD2 as a possible D gene (5 bases). Germline V gives CDR1 SGDLS, CDR2 YYNGEE. The CDR3 has 13 amino acids. Trimming shortened V by 4 bases and J by 2 bases, and 10 bases separated the two germline ends. DNA of the CDR3: TGTGCCAGCAGCCCCCAGGAGGCCTACGAGCAGTACTTC. This encodes CASSPQEAYEQYF.

This chain connects TRBV9 to TRBJ1-2; no definite D call. V lost 2 bases, J lost 4 bases, and 15 bases lay in between. Germline lookup yields CDR1 SGDLS and CDR2 YYNGEE. CDR3 length equals 15 residues. CDR3 sequence reads: CASSVVDGGTYGYTF. DNA for the CDR3: TGTGCCAGCAGCGTTGTGGACGGAGGAACCTATGGCTACACCTTC.

This clone appeared once. This rearrangement joins TRBV6-6 to TRBJ1-5; D ambiguous. V lost 0 bases and J 4 bases, leaving 10 bases between the germline ends. Germline values: CDR1 MNHNY, CDR2 SVGAGI (reference sequence). The CDR3 totals 15 residues. CDR3 sequence reads: CASSYSIGVNQPQHF. The CDR3 nucleotides read TGTGCCAGCAGTTACTCGATCGGGGTTAATCAGCCCCAGCATTTT.

V gene TRBV27 combines with J gene TRBJ1-4; 8 bases are shared with TRBD1. Germline lookup yields CDR1 MNHEY and CDR2 SMNVEV (reference sequence). V lost 5 bases to trimming and J lost 7 bases; unmatched junction nucleotides: 6. The CDR3 totals 14 residues. The CDR3: CASSRTGQGEKLFF. CDR3 DNA: TGTGCCAGCAGTCGAACCGGACAGGGTGAAAAACTGTTTTTT.

V usage is TRBV18 and J usage is TRBJ2-3, with TRBD2 identical over 8 bases. The V gene end was trimmed by 1 base and the J gene end by 5 bases; junction bases not matched to a gene: 5. Germline V gene data show CDR1 as KGHSH and CDR2 as LQKENI. CDR3 length equals 15 residues. CDR3 in DNA: TGTGCCAGCTCACCACGGGGACTAGTCGGAGATACGCAGTATTTT. Protein product: CASSPRGLVGDTQYF.

This chain links TRBV19 with TRBJ1-2; D possibly corresponds to TRBD1 (5 bases). Trimming took off 7 bases at V and 1 base at J, with 19 bases between the two ends. CDR1 and CDR2 from the germline V gene are LNHDA and SQIVND (reference sequence). The CDR3 is 16 residues long. The CDR3 protein is CASMPDGGSLNYGYTF. The CDR3 DNA reads TGTGCCAGTATGCCCGACGGGGGGTCCCTTAACTATGGCTACACCTTC.

The chain has TRBV5-1 and TRBJ1-3; no clear D gene. The CDR3 totals 14 residues. Germline CDR1 reads SGHRS; CDR2 reads YFSETQ. The V end was cut by 1 base, the J end by 8 bases, with 13 bases between. The CDR3: CASSLMRVSDTIYF. The CDR3 DNA follows: TGCGCCAGCAGCTTGATGAGGGTTTCAGACACCATATATTTT.

The genes are TRBV14 and TRBJ1-2; 9 nucleotides agree with TRBD1. V trimming: 1 base; J trimming: 8 bases; junction bases outside the gene matches: 11. Germline CDR1 SGHDN, CDR2 FVKESK. The CDR3 covers 16 residues. CDR3 protein: CASSQGDRAALYGYTF. The CDR3 bases are TGTGCCAGCAGCCAAGGGGACAGGGCCGCTCTATACGGCTACACCTTC.

The V and J genes are TRBV5-4 and TRBJ2-5; D might be TRBD2 (7 bases). There are 14 residues in the CDR3. Trimming removed 2 bases from V and 5 bases from J, with 13 bases in between. Germline V gene sequence: CDR1 SGHNT, CDR2 YYREEE (reference sequence). The CDR3 loop is CASSFPGGHETQYF. In nucleotides, the CDR3 is TGTGCCAGCAGCTTTCCCGGGGGGCACGAGACCCAGTACTTC.

This rearrangement joins TRBV10-1 to TRBJ1-1; 7 bases are shared with TRBD1. The V and J ends lost 7 bases and 6 bases, in that order; junction bases with no gene match: 8. In germline, CDR1 is WNHNN, CDR2 SYGVQD (reference sequence). CDR3 length: 13 residues. The CDR3 sequence: CASNEYRGAEAFF. The CDR3 DNA is TGCGCCAGCAACGAGTACAGGGGCGCTGAAGCTTTCTTT.

This clone appeared once. The CDR3 protein is CASSLAGSYEQYF. The CDR3 coding sequence is TGCGCCAGCAGCTTGGCGGGGAGCTACGAGCAGTACTTC. The chain is built from TRBV5-1 and TRBJ2-7; a possible D gene is TRBD2 (5 bases). In germline, CDR1 is SGHRS, CDR2 YFSETQ. This CDR3 comprises 13 residues. Trimming took off 0 bases at V and 3 bases at J, with 7 bases between the two ends.